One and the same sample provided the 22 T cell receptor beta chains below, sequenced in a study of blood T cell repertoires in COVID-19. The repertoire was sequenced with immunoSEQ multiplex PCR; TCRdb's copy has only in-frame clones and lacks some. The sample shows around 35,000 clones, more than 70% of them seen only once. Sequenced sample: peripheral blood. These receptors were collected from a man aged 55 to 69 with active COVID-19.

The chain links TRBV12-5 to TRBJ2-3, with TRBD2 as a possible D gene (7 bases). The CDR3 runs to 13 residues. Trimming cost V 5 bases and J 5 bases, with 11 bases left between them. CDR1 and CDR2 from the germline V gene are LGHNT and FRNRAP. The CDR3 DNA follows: TGTGCTAGTGGTCGGGGGGCGGAAGATACGCAGTATTTT. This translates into CASGRGAEDTQYF. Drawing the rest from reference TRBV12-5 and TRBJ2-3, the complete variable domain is DARVTQTPRHKVTEMGQEVTMRCQPILGHNTVFWYRQTMMQGLELLAYFRNRAPLDDSGMPKDRFSAEMPDATLATLKIQPSEPRDSAVYFCASGRGAEDTQYFGPGTRLTVL.

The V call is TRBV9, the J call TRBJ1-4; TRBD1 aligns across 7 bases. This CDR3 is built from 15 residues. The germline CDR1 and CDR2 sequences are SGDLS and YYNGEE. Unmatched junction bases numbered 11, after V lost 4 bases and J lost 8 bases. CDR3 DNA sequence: TGTGCCAGCAGCCCAACGGACAGGTTTAAGGAAAAACTGTTTTTT. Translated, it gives CASSPTDRFKEKLFF.

CDR3 sequence: CASSSSDRVRGYTF. The CDR3 DNA reads TGTGCCAGCAGTTCTTCCGACAGGGTGAGAGGCTACACCTTC. This chain uses TRBV6-5 with TRBJ1-2; 7 bases match TRBD1. The CDR3 runs to 14 residues. In germline, CDR1 is MNHEY, CDR2 SVGAGI. The J segment lost 8 bases and the V segment lost 4 bases, leaving 10 bases of the junction unmatched.

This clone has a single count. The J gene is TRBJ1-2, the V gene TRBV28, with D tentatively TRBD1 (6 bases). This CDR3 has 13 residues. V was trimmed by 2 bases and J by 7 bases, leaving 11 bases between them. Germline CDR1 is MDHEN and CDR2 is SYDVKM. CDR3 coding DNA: TGTGCCAGCAGTTTAACGACAGGTGGTGGCTACACCTTC. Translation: CASSLTTGGGYTF.

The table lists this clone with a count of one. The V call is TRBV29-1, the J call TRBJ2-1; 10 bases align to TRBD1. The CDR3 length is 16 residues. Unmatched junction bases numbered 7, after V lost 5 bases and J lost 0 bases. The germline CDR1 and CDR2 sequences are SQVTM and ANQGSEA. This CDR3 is CSVMTGTGVSYNEQFF. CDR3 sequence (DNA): TGCAGCGTTATGACCGGGACAGGGGTCTCCTACAATGAGCAGTTCTTC.

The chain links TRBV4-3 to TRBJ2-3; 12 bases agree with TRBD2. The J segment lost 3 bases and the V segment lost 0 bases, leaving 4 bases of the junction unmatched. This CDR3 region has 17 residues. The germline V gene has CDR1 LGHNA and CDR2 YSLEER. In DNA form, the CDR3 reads TGCGCCAGCAGCCAAGACGGGACTAGCGGGTCGACAGATACGCAGTATTTT. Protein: CASSQDGTSGSTDTQYF.

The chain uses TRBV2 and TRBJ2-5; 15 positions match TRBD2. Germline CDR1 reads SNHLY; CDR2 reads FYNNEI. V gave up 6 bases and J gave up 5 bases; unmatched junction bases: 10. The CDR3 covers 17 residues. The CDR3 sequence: CASSYSGLAGGTETQYF. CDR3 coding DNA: TGTGCCAGCAGCTACTCGGGACTAGCGGGAGGAACCGAGACCCAGTACTTC.

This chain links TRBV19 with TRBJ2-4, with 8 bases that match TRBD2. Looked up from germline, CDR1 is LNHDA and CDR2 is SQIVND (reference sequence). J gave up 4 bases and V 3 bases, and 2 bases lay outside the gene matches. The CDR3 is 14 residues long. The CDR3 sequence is CASSITSGKNIQYF. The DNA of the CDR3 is TGTGCCAGTAGTATCACTAGCGGAAAAAACATTCAGTACTTC.

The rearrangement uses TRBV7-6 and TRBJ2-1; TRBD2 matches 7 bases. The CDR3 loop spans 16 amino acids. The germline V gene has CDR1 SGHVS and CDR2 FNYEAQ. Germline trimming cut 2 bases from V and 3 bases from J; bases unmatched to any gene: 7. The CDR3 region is CASSLNMVAGYNEQFF. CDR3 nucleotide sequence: TGTGCCAGCAGCTTAAATATGGTAGCGGGCTACAATGAGCAGTTCTTC. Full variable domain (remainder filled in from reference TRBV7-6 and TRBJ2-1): GAGVSQSPRYKVTKRGQDVALRCDPISGHVSLYWYRQALGQGPEFLTYFNYEAQQDKSGLPNDRFSAERPEGSISTLTIQRTEQRDSAMYRCASSLNMVAGYNEQFFGPGTRLTVL.

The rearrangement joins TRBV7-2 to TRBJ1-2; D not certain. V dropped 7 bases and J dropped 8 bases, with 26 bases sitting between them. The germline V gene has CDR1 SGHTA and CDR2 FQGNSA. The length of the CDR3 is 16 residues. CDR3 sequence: CASTLPGQRRSLGYTF. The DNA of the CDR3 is TGTGCCAGCACCCTTCCTGGCCAGCGACGCTCTTTAGGCTACACCTTC.

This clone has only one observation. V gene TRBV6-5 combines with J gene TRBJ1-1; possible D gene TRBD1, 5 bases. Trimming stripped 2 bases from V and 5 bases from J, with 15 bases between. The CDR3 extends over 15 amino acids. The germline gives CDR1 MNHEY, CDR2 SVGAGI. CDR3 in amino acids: CASSYAGTGGTEAFF. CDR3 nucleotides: TGTGCCAGCAGTTACGCGGGGACGGGTGGAACTGAAGCTTTCTTT.

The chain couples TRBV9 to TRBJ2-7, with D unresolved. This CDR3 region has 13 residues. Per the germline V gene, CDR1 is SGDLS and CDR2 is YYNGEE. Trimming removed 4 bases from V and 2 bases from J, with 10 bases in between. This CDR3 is CASSPRLAYEQYF. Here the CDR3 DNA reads TGTGCCAGCAGCCCGAGGTTAGCCTACGAGCAGTACTTC.

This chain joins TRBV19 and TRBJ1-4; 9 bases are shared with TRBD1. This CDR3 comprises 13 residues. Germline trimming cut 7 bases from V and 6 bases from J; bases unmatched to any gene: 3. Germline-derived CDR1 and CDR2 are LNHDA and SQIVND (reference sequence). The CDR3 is CASTGQGYEKLFF. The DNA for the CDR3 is TGTGCCAGTACGGGACAGGGATATGAAAAACTGTTTTTT. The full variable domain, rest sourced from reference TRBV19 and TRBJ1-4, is DGGITQSPKYLFRKEGQNVTLSCEQNLNHDAMYWYRQDPGQGLRLIYYSQIVNDFQKGDIAEGYSVSREKKESFPLTVTSAQKNPTAFYLCASTGQGYEKLFFGSGTQLSVL.

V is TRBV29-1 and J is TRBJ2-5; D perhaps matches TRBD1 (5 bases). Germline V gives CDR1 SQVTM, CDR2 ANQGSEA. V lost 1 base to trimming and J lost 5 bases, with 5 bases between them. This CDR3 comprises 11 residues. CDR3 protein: CSVEGGETQYF. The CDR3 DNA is TGCAGCGTTGAAGGGGGCGAGACCCAGTACTTC.

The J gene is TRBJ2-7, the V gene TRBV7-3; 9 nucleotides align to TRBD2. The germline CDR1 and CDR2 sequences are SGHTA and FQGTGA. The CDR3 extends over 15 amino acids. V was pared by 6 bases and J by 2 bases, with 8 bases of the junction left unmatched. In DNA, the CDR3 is TGTGCCAGCAGTCCGAAATTAGCGGGAGCCTACGAGCAGTACTTC. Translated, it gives CASSPKLAGAYEQYF.

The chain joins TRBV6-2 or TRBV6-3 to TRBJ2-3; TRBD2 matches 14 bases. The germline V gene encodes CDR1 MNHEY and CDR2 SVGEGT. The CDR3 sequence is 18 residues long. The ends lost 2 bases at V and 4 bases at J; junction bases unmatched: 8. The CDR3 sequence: CASSYRTGLAGEADTQYF. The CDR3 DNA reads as TGTGCCAGCAGTTACAGGACGGGACTAGCGGGAGAGGCAGATACGCAGTATTTT.

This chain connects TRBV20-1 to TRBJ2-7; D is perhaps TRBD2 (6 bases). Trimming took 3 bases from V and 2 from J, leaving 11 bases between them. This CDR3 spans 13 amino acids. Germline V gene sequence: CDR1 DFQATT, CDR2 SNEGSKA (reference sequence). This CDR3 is CSASKLATYEQYF. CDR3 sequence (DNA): TGCAGTGCTAGTAAGCTAGCGACCTACGAGCAGTACTTC.

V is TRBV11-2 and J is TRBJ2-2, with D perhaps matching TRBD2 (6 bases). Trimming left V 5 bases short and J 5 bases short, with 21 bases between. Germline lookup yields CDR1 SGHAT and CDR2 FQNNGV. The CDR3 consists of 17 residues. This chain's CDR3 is CASSPIGTSPWTGELFF. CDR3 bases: TGTGCCAGCAGCCCGATCGGGACTTCCCCTTGGACCGGGGAGCTGTTTTTT.

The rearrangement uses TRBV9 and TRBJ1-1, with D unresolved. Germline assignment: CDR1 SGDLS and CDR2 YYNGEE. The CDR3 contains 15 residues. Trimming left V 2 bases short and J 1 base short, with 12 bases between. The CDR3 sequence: CASSVGGLGNTEAFF. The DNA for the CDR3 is TGTGCCAGCAGCGTGGGTGGGCTGGGGAACACTGAAGCTTTCTTT.

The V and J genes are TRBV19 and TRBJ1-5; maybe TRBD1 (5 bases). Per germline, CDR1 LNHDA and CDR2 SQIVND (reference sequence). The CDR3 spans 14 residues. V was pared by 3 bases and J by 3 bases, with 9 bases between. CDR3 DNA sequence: TGTGCCAGTAGTATTGGGGCTGCCAATCAGCCCCAGCATTTT. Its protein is CASSIGAANQPQHF.

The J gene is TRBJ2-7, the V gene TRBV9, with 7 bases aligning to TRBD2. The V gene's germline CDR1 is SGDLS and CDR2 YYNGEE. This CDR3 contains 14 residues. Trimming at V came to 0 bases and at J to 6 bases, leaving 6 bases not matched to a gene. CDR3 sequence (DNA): TGTGCCAGCAGCGTAGGGGGGGGTACCGCCGAGCAGTACTTC. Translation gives CASSVGGGTAEQYF.

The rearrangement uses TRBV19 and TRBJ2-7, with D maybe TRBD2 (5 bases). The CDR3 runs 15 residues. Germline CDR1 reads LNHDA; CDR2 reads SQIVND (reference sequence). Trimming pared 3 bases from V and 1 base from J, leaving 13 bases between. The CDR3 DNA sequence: TGTGCCAGTAGTATCGGAGGACTGGATTCCTACGAGCAGTACTTC. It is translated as CASSIGGLDSYEQYF.